This passage covers 23 T cell receptor beta chains from one sample sequenced in a study of metastatic and nonmetastatic thyroid tumors. TCRdb used MiXCR to call clones anew from the PCR reads. The data contain 24,000 or so clones, roughly 13% of them seen just once; the ten biggest clones take up around 5.1%. None of the patients had undergone any treatment ahead of thyroid surgery. Sequenced input: blood. All receptors come from a female donor with papillary thyroid cancer or a benign thyroid nodule (not recorded which). Some clones in this sample may be carry-over from other donors' samples.

The sample holds many counts of this clone. The chain joins TRBV7-8 to TRBJ2-7, with 8 nucleotides matching TRBD2. The CDR3 has 17 residues. Germline assignment: CDR1 SGHVS and CDR2 FQNEAQ. The V gene end was trimmed by 3 bases and the J gene end by 0 bases; junction bases not matched to a gene: 10. The CDR3 DNA reads as TGTGCCAGCAGCTTCAGCGGGAGCCCTCCTAGCTCCTACGAGCAGTACTTC. Encoded protein: CASSFSGSPPSSYEQYF.

This clone was found many times. This sequence joins TRBV6-2 or TRBV6-3 and TRBJ2-1, with 9 bases identical to TRBD2. Germline CDR1 reads MNHEY; CDR2 reads SVGEGT. CDR3 length: 18 residues. With V trimmed by 1 base and J by 3 bases, 10 bases remained unmatched. This CDR3 reads CASSYLGLLAGSYNEQFF. The CDR3 DNA sequence: TGTGCCAGCAGTTACTTGGGGCTCCTAGCGGGAAGCTACAATGAGCAGTTCTTC.

The table lists this clone with many counts. The chain employs TRBV7-3 and TRBJ1-2; D is unresolved. The germline V gene has CDR1 SGHTA and CDR2 FQGTGA. The CDR3 loop spans 15 amino acids. V lost 5 bases, J lost 2 bases, and 15 bases lay in between. The CDR3: CASSPQAGLNYGYTF. The CDR3 DNA reads TGTGCCAGCAGCCCCCAGGCAGGCCTGAACTATGGCTACACCTTC.

DNA of the CDR3: TGTGCCACCAGTGGTTCGCACACATCTCCGTTCTTC. The encoded protein is CATSGSHTSPFF. The chain combines TRBV24-1 with TRBJ2-1; unclear D gene. CDR1 KGHDR and CDR2 SFDVKD come from the germline V gene. There are 12 residues in the CDR3. The V end was cut by 5 bases, the J end by 15 bases, with 16 bases between.

The genes are TRBV4-1 and TRBJ1-4; D unresolved. The germline V gene has CDR1 MGHRA and CDR2 YSYEKL. The CDR3 spans 14 residues. Trimming pared 0 bases from V and 7 bases from J, leaving 9 bases between. The CDR3 coding sequence is TGCGCCAGCAGCCAAGACGGGCACGCTGAAAAACTGTTTTTT. It is translated as CASSQDGHAEKLFF.

This clone was counted many times. V usage is TRBV20-1 and J usage is TRBJ2-3, with D perhaps TRBD2 (5 bases). V lost 0 bases and J lost 2, with 15 bases in between. CDR1 and CDR2 from the germline V gene are DFQATT and SNEGSKA (reference sequence). The CDR3 has 16 residues. For the CDR3, the DNA is TGCAGTGCTAGAGATGAGGAGCGGATATTCACAGATACGCAGTATTTT. Protein product: CSARDEERIFTDTQYF.

This clone was seen at least ten times. This sequence joins TRBV30 and TRBJ1-4; D perhaps matches TRBD1 (5 bases). Per the germline V gene, CDR1 is GTSNPN and CDR2 is SVGIG (reference sequence). The CDR3 consists of 14 residues. V was cut by 5 bases and J by 4 bases, with 14 bases left in between. This CDR3 is CAWGGRDSNEKLFF. The CDR3 bases are TGTGCCTGGGGGGGGAGAGACAGTAATGAAAAACTGTTTTTT.

In this sample, this clone turned up many times. The chain employs TRBV25-1 and TRBJ2-7; D remains ambiguous. The CDR3 runs to 13 residues. V gave up 2 bases and J gave up 3 bases, with 8 bases separating them. Per the germline V gene, CDR1 is MGHDK and CDR2 is SYGVNS. The CDR3 DNA reads TGTGCCAGCAGTGAAACCCTACGCTACGAGCAGTACTTC. This encodes CASSETLRYEQYF.

The J gene is TRBJ1-1, the V gene TRBV6-1, with D perhaps matching TRBD1 (5 bases). Germline V gene data show CDR1 as MNHNS and CDR2 as SASEGT. The CDR3 is 14 amino acids. With 8 bases removed from V and 2 bases from J, the gap between germline ends came to 15 bases. CDR3 bases: TGTGCCAGCTCCCCAGGACATGGCAACACTGAAGCTTTCTTT. It translates to CASSPGHGNTEAFF.

This clone was picked up a small number of times. This chain uses TRBV12-3 or TRBV12-4 with TRBJ2-7; D not certain. V lost 1 base and J 0 bases, leaving 7 bases between the germline ends. The CDR3 totals 14 residues. The CDR3 DNA follows: TGTGCCAGCAGTTTAGACTTGAGCTCCTACGAGCAGTACTTC. Its translation is CASSLDLSSYEQYF.

At least ten counts were recorded for this clone. This chain connects TRBV30 to TRBJ2-7, with TRBD2 matching over 8 bases. The germline V gene encodes CDR1 GTSNPN and CDR2 SVGIG (reference sequence). Trimming removed 4 bases from V and 1 base from J; junction bases left unmatched: 0. This CDR3 contains 12 residues. The CDR3 nucleotides are TGTGCCTGGACTAGCGGGTCCTACGAGCAGTACTTC. Translating gives CAWTSGSYEQYF.

The chain is built from TRBV5-4 and TRBJ2-3, with 7 bases aligning to TRBD2. V lost 5 bases, J lost 3 bases, and 9 bases stayed unmatched. CDR1 and CDR2 (germline): SGHNT, YYREEE (reference sequence). The CDR3 consists of 15 residues. The CDR3: CASSPPAGVTDTQYF. The DNA of the CDR3 is TGTGCCAGCAGTCCTCCGGCGGGAGTAACAGATACGCAGTATTTT.

Ten or more counts support this clone. V and J are TRBV7-9 and TRBJ1-1, with D unclear. The length of the CDR3 is 12 residues. Germline CDR1 and CDR2: SEHNR and FQNEAQ (reference sequence). With 5 bases removed from V and 3 bases from J, the gap between germline ends came to 7 bases. The CDR3 protein is CASSPQYTEAFF. The CDR3 region has the DNA TGTGCCAGCAGCCCGCAGTACACTGAAGCTTTCTTT.

This clone was observed at least ten times. V usage is TRBV4-3 and J usage is TRBJ2-3, with D hard to call. V was shortened by 0 bases and J by 5 bases, with 9 bases between the two germline ends. The length of the CDR3 is 14 residues. Germline CDR1 reads LGHNA; CDR2 reads YSLEER. CDR3 region: CASSQDLSGDTQYF. CDR3 nucleotides: TGCGCCAGCAGCCAAGATTTGTCCGGAGATACGCAGTATTTT.

A remark on this clone: Mismatch with germline at one junction end may stem from a read error. The rearrangement links TRBV11-1 to TRBJ2-3; TRBD2 might be the D (5 bases). The CDR3 covers 14 residues. Germline V gene sequence: CDR1 SGHAT, CDR2 FQDESV (reference sequence). CDR3 in DNA: TGTGCCATCAGCCATCGGACTGACACAGATACACAGTATTTT. Its protein product is CAISHRTDTDTQYF.

This clone has a count of ten or more. CDR3 region: CASSPWPAGNTDTQYF. Written as DNA, the CDR3 is TGTGCCAGCAGCCCATGGCCAGCGGGAAACACAGATACGCAGTATTTT. The chain employs TRBV4-2 and TRBJ2-3; 7 bases are a match to TRBD2. The CDR3 length is 16 residues. Trimming at V came to 4 bases and at J to 2 bases, leaving 9 bases not matched to a gene. Germline assignment: CDR1 LGHNA and CDR2 YNFKEQ.

This clone was seen at least ten times. This rearrangement joins TRBV7-9 to TRBJ1-4; D is undetermined. Trimming shortened V by 1 base and J by 0 bases, and 12 bases separated the two germline ends. CDR1 is SEHNR and CDR2 is FQNEAQ in the germline V gene (reference sequence). The CDR3 runs to 17 residues. CDR3 nucleotide sequence: TGTGCCAGCAGCTTAGGGTCCGTGGCAGCAACTAATGAAAAACTGTTTTTT. The encoded protein is CASSLGSVAATNEKLFF.

This clone occurred many times. J is TRBJ2-7 and V is TRBV6-2 or TRBV6-3; the match to TRBD1 covers 7 bases. The length of the CDR3 is 14 residues. The junction had 3 bases not matched to a gene; V was cut back by 2 bases and J by 2 bases. In germline, CDR1 is MNHEY, CDR2 SVGEGT. CDR3 sequence reads: CASSYRTGAYEQYF. The CDR3 bases are TGTGCCAGCAGTTACCGAACAGGGGCCTACGAGCAGTACTTC.

Notes on this clone: This may be a read error: a much more frequent sequence differs by one nucleotide. This rearrangement joins TRBV7-9 to TRBJ1-4, with D perhaps TRBD1 (5 bases). Germline loops: CDR1 SEHNR, CDR2 FQNEAQ (reference sequence). The CDR3 is 15 amino acids. Written as DNA, the CDR3 is TGTACCAGCAGCTTAGCCCGTCAGGGATTGGAAAAACTGTTTTTT. Amino acids: CTSSLARQGLEKLFF.

The CDR3 loop reads CAISVWKGQGATGANVLTF. DNA for the CDR3: TGTGCCATCAGTGTATGGAAGGGACAGGGGGCCACTGGGGCCAACGTCCTGACTTTC. The chain joins TRBV10-3 to TRBJ2-6; TRBD1 matches at 12 bases. In germline, CDR1 is ENHRY, CDR2 SYGVKD. With V trimmed by 4 bases and J by 2 bases, 9 bases remained unmatched. The CDR3 runs to 19 residues.

This clone appeared many times. CDR3 bases: TGTGCCAGCAACACACTAGCGGGAGGGACAGATACGCAGTATTTT. Amino acid sequence: CASNTLAGGTDTQYF. The genes are TRBV6-1 and TRBJ2-3; 13 bases are shared with TRBD2. The ends lost 7 bases at V and 3 bases at J; junction bases unmatched: 4. Germline CDR1 and CDR2: MNHNS and SASEGT. The length of the CDR3 is 15 residues.

This clone was picked up many times. This chain links TRBV6-1 with TRBJ1-2, with a possible D match to TRBD1 (6 bases). The CDR3 is 13 residues long. The V end was cut by 6 bases, the J end by 12 bases, with 20 bases between. CDR1 and CDR2 (germline): MNHNS, SASEGT. The CDR3 region is CASSGTGRRGHTF. The CDR3 nucleotides read TGTGCCAGCAGCGGAACCGGACGCAGGGGCCACACCTTC.

This clone was detected ten times or more. This CDR3 reads CASSQDLLTSGRNNEQFF. CDR3 nucleotide sequence: TGTGCCAGCAGCCAAGATCTCCTGACTAGCGGGCGTAACAATGAGCAGTTCTTC. The genes are TRBV3-1 and TRBJ2-1; TRBD2 aligns across 10 bases. The CDR3 runs to 18 residues. The V gene end was trimmed by 0 bases and the J gene end by 5 bases; junction bases not matched to a gene: 10. The germline V gene has CDR1 LGHDT and CDR2 YNNKEL (reference sequence).